Each of the 32 T cell receptor beta chains below was sequenced from the same sample in a study of chemoradiotherapy in HPV16-positive cancers (dated by TCRdb to 2021 to 2024). Libraries were made using the immunoSEQ multiplex PCR assay. TCRdb retrieved this table from immuneACCESS and kept in-frame rearrangements only. Not all clones are present; in checked studies, unresolved V genes account for under half, and no reason is known for the remainder. The sample table shows over 2,000 clones, and 75% to 90% are seen once. About 3% of the sample is taken by the ten largest. The sample was tumor tissue, taken from a patient who underwent chemoradiotherapy. These receptors were obtained from a human donor with HPV-associated anogenital cancer.

This chain joins TRBV11-2 and TRBJ2-7, with 9 bases aligning to TRBD1. This CDR3 spans 15 amino acids. Germline V CDR1 and CDR2: SGHAT, FQNNGV. Trimming removed 1 base from V and 2 bases from J; junction bases left unmatched: 3. The CDR3 DNA follows: TGTGCCAGCAGCTTAGGGGACAGGGTTGCCTACGAGCAGTACTTC. It codes for CASSLGDRVAYEQYF.

This sequence joins TRBV5-1 and TRBJ1-1; 7 nucleotides match TRBD1. The germline gives CDR1 SGHRS, CDR2 YFSETQ. CDR3 length: 15 residues. Unmatched junction bases numbered 5, after V lost 3 bases and J lost 0 bases. This CDR3 is CASSSQTGMNTEAFF. CDR3 sequence (DNA): TGCGCCAGCAGCTCACAGACAGGGATGAACACTGAAGCTTTCTTT.

The V and J genes are TRBV5-4 and TRBJ1-2; no clear D. The germline gives CDR1 SGHNT, CDR2 YYREEE (reference sequence). Trimming shortened V by 0 bases and J by 7 bases, and 4 bases separated the two germline ends. The CDR3 runs 11 residues. The CDR3 here is CASSLGTGYTF. CDR3 in DNA: TGTGCCAGCAGCTTGGGGACTGGCTACACCTTC.

The gene calls are TRBV11-3 and TRBJ2-7; 7 nucleotides match TRBD1. There are 15 residues in the CDR3. Germline-derived CDR1 and CDR2 are SGHNT and YENEEA. V dropped 1 base and J dropped 2; count of bases not matched to a gene: 5. CDR3 protein: CASSLGGTDPYEQYF. CDR3 nucleotide sequence: TGTGCCAGCAGCTTAGGAGGGACAGACCCCTACGAGCAGTACTTC.

The chain carries TRBV19 and TRBJ2-1; 14 positions match TRBD2. Germline V lookup: CDR1 LNHDA, CDR2 SQIVND (reference sequence). This CDR3 contains 13 residues. V was clipped by 4 bases and J by 14 bases; unmatched bases: 4. Here the CDR3 DNA reads TGTGCCAGTAGTAGACTAGCGGGGGGGTCGAAGTTCTTC. Residues: CASSRLAGGSKFF.

This rearrangement joins TRBV7-9 to TRBJ1-3; 7 bases match TRBD1. J gave up 7 bases and V 3 bases, and 6 bases lay outside the gene matches. The CDR3 totals 14 residues. Germline V gene sequence: CDR1 SEHNR, CDR2 FQNEAQ (reference sequence). This chain's CDR3 is CASSFSNRGNTIYF. The CDR3 bases are TGTGCCAGCAGCTTTTCCAACAGGGGTAACACCATATATTTT.

The chain combines TRBV7-8 with TRBJ2-1, with 8 positions matching TRBD2. The CDR3 spans 17 residues. V dropped 6 bases and J dropped 3; count of bases not matched to a gene: 13. Germline V lookup: CDR1 SGHVS, CDR2 FQNEAQ. CDR3 sequence: CASRNPRGGSLYNEQFF. In DNA form, the CDR3 reads TGTGCCAGCAGAAACCCCCGGGGGGGGAGTCTCTACAATGAGCAGTTCTTC.

The J gene is TRBJ1-1, the V gene TRBV10-3; no definite D call. Trimming stripped 7 bases from V and 2 bases from J, with 20 bases between. This CDR3 has 16 residues. Germline assignment: CDR1 ENHRY and CDR2 SYGVKD. Here the CDR3 DNA reads TGTGCCATCACCGCCGACGCCCCCGCCTCTAACACTGAAGCTTTCTTT. Its protein product is CAITADAPASNTEAFF.

This chain joins TRBV5-1 and TRBJ2-7, with D unresolved. CDR1 is SGHRS and CDR2 is YFSETQ in the germline V gene. With 9 bases removed from V and 7 bases from J, the gap between germline ends came to 26 bases. The CDR3 spans 15 residues. CDR3 bases: TGCGCCACCTTTTTAGTTAACCCGCAAATGAGGGAGCAGTACTTC. It is translated as CATFLVNPQMREQYF.

This clone was counted between two and nine times. The V call is TRBV20-1, the J call TRBJ1-1; possibly TRBD1 for D (5 bases). Germline V gives CDR1 DFQATT, CDR2 SNEGSKA (reference sequence). V was shortened by 5 bases and J by 3 bases, with 7 bases between the two germline ends. This CDR3 is built from 11 residues. The CDR3 DNA sequence: TGCAGTGCTGGGGGTTACACTGAAGCTTTCTTT. Translation gives CSAGGYTEAFF.

This clone has more than one count but fewer than ten. This rearrangement joins TRBV27 to TRBJ1-2; no firm D call. This CDR3 contains 13 residues. In germline, CDR1 is MNHEY, CDR2 SMNVEV (reference sequence). V gave up 4 bases and J gave up 5 bases, with 11 bases separating them. The CDR3 DNA sequence: TGTGCCAGCAGTTACGGACGGGCATATGGCTACACCTTC. This translates into CASSYGRAYGYTF.

The chain uses TRBV6-1 and TRBJ2-5, with a tentative D call TRBD1 (5 bases). This CDR3 has 13 amino acids. V lost 10 bases and J 1 base, leaving 13 bases between the germline ends. The germline V gene encodes CDR1 MNHNS and CDR2 SASEGT. CDR3 region: CATTLGPQETQYF. CDR3 bases: TGTGCCACCACCTTGGGGCCCCAAGAGACCCAGTACTTC.

The CDR3 region is CASSLVSSGYTGELFF. The CDR3 DNA sequence: TGTGCCAGCAGCTTAGTTTCTAGCGGTTACACCGGGGAGCTGTTTTTT. The chain is built from TRBV7-8 and TRBJ2-2; 7 bases fit TRBD2. CDR3 length: 16 amino acids. Trimming removed 1 base from V and 3 bases from J; junction bases left unmatched: 5. From germline, CDR1 is SGHVS and CDR2 FQNEAQ.

This sequence joins TRBV7-8 and TRBJ2-5; D is uncertain. The CDR3 totals 16 residues. Trimming took 1 base from V and 6 from J, leaving 18 bases between them. Germline V gene lookup returns CDR1 SGHVS and CDR2 FQNEAQ. The CDR3 spells CASSLVNPGVVKTQYF. The CDR3 nucleotides read TGTGCCAGCAGCTTAGTAAACCCCGGAGTAGTAAAGACCCAGTACTTC.

This clone was seen only once. This chain uses TRBV27 with TRBJ2-7, with TRBD1 matching 8 bases. CDR1 is MNHEY and CDR2 is SMNVEV in the germline V gene (reference sequence). The CDR3 contains 17 residues. V was clipped by 5 bases and J by 0 bases; unmatched bases: 12. CDR3 DNA sequence: TGTGCCAGCAGTAGGGCAGGGGGCCGTTATAGCTCCTACGAGCAGTACTTC. Amino acid sequence: CASSRAGGRYSSYEQYF.

This chain uses TRBV5-1 with TRBJ2-3; possible D gene TRBD1, 5 bases. CDR3 length: 16 residues. The germline V and J ends were trimmed by 0 bases and 2 bases, with 13 bases remaining between them. CDR1 SGHRS and CDR2 YFSETQ come from the germline V gene. CDR3 nucleotide sequence: TGCGCCAGCAGCTTGGAGGGTAGGGGCCACACAGATACGCAGTATTTT. Translated, it gives CASSLEGRGHTDTQYF.

This clone was detected once. The chain employs TRBV5-8 and TRBJ1-6; D might be TRBD1 (6 bases). Germline loops: CDR1 SGHTS, CDR2 YDEGEE. V dropped 4 bases and J dropped 8 bases, with 10 bases sitting between them. CDR3 size: 13 residues. The chain's CDR3 is CASSRTDYSPLHF. CDR3 sequence (DNA): TGTGCCAGCAGCCGGACAGACTATTCACCCCTCCACTTT.

The V call is TRBV18, the J call TRBJ2-4; D remains ambiguous. V gave up 3 bases and J gave up 0 bases, with 12 bases separating them. CDR1 is KGHSH and CDR2 is LQKENI in the germline V gene. The CDR3 is 16 amino acids. The CDR3 region is CASSPQPDVAKNIQYF. The DNA of the CDR3 is TGTGCCAGCTCACCCCAACCAGACGTAGCCAAAAACATTCAGTACTTC.

The V gene is TRBV21-1, the J gene TRBJ2-7. TRBV21-1 is noted as a pseudogene. This CDR3 region has 14 residues. CDR3: CASGKSRSAYEQYF. DNA for the CDR3: TGTGCCAGCGGCAAGAGTCGTTCGGCATACGAGCAGTACTTC.

The chain combines TRBV28 with TRBJ2-5, with D hard to call. The germline V gene encodes CDR1 MDHEN and CDR2 SYDVKM. This CDR3 is 14 amino acids long. Trimming took 6 bases from V and 1 from J, leaving 12 bases between them. The CDR3 coding sequence is TGTGCCAGCAGCACGCTCGCGATCCAAGAGACCCAGTACTTC. It is translated as CASSTLAIQETQYF.

This chain joins TRBV13 and TRBJ2-3; weak D call: TRBD2 (5 bases). The germline V and J ends were trimmed by 4 bases and 6 bases, with 14 bases remaining between them. Germline CDR1 and CDR2: PRHDT and FYEKMQ (reference sequence). The CDR3 loop spans 14 amino acids. The CDR3 DNA reads TGTGCCAGCAGCTCGAGACTACTGAGGGATACGCAGTATTTT. It yields the protein CASSSRLLRDTQYF.

The chain is built from TRBV30 and TRBJ2-7; D is possibly TRBD1 (5 bases). With 0 bases removed from V and 4 bases from J, the gap between germline ends came to 7 bases. The germline V gene has CDR1 GTSNPN and CDR2 SVGIG (reference sequence). The CDR3 extends over 12 amino acids. CDR3 loop: CAWSVGHYEQYF. DNA of the CDR3: TGTGCCTGGAGTGTAGGACATTACGAGCAGTACTTC.

A single count supports this clone. The CDR3 protein is CASSLTAPLNQPQHF. The CDR3 DNA follows: TGTGCCAGCAGTTTAACGGCCCCTTTAAATCAGCCCCAGCATTTT. The genes are TRBV27 and TRBJ1-5; D gene ambiguous. Trimming took off 2 bases at V and 4 bases at J, with 12 bases between the two ends. Germline V gene lookup returns CDR1 MNHEY and CDR2 SMNVEV (reference sequence). This CDR3 has 15 residues.

The chain joins TRBV10-1 to TRBJ2-5, with no clear D. This CDR3 region has 14 residues. V gave up 2 bases and J gave up 2 bases, with 9 bases separating them. The germline V gene encodes CDR1 WNHNN and CDR2 SYGVQD (reference sequence). In nucleotides, the CDR3 is TGCGCCAGCAGTGAGGCGAACAATCAAGAGACCCAGTACTTC. Amino acids: CASSEANNQETQYF.

The rearrangement uses TRBV11-3 and TRBJ2-4; 8 bases are shared with TRBD2. The CDR3 consists of 15 residues. Trimming at V came to 4 bases and at J to 5 bases, leaving 7 bases not matched to a gene. Germline V gene data show CDR1 as SGHNT and CDR2 as YENEEA. This CDR3 reads CASSWRAGGQNIQYF. The CDR3 DNA reads as TGTGCCAGCAGCTGGCGGGCGGGGGGCCAAAACATTCAGTACTTC.

The chain has TRBV7-8 and TRBJ1-1, with D possibly being TRBD1 (6 bases). CDR3 size: 14 residues. V dropped 8 bases and J dropped 0 bases, with 13 bases sitting between them. The germline V gene has CDR1 SGHVS and CDR2 FQNEAQ. The CDR3 DNA reads as TGTGCCAGCTCTCCCAACAGGGTGAACACTGAAGCTTTCTTT. Encoded protein: CASSPNRVNTEAFF.

The chain couples TRBV11-1 to TRBJ2-7, with D possibly matching TRBD2 (6 bases). Trimming took off 4 bases at V and 5 bases at J, with 15 bases between the two ends. From germline, CDR1 is SGHAT and CDR2 FQDESV (reference sequence). CDR3 size: 14 residues. The CDR3, as DNA: TGTGCCAGCAGCTCCGGGAGTAGAGGGAACGAGCAGTACTTC. Amino acids: CASSSGSRGNEQYF.

The rearrangement uses TRBV5-1 and TRBJ2-7; 8 bases line up with TRBD2. V shed 6 bases, J shed 6 bases, and the junction held 8 bases outside the gene matches. CDR1 SGHRS and CDR2 YFSETQ come from the germline V gene. The CDR3 has 13 amino acids. The CDR3 DNA follows: TGCGCCAGCAAACTAGCGGAGAAGGCCGAGCAGTACTTC. Translating it yields CASKLAEKAEQYF.

The chain is built from TRBV29-1 and TRBJ2-5, with D uncertain. Germline CDR1 SQVTM, CDR2 ANQGSEA. V shed 3 bases and J shed 7 bases, with 6 bases lying between them. The CDR3 covers 10 residues. The CDR3: CSVDSGTQYF. The CDR3 DNA reads as TGCAGCGTTGACTCTGGGACCCAGTACTTC.

The rearrangement joins TRBV6-5 to TRBJ2-7; D remains unclear. Germline-derived CDR1 and CDR2 are MNHEY and SVGAGI. The CDR3 has 13 amino acids. V was shortened by 6 bases and J by 3 bases, with 12 bases between the two germline ends. The CDR3 DNA follows: TGTGCCAGCAGCGTCGCCGGAAACTACGAGCAGTACTTC. Its protein product is CASSVAGNYEQYF.

Here the CDR3 reads CASSEGGGSGTQYF. The CDR3 coding sequence is TGTGCCAGCAGTGAAGGTGGCGGGAGTGGGACCCAGTACTTC. The chain is built from TRBV6-1 and TRBJ2-5; 7 nucleotides agree with TRBD2. Germline CDR1 MNHNS, CDR2 SASEGT. V shed 1 base and J 7 bases; nucleotides not matched to a gene: 6. The CDR3 has 14 amino acids.

The chain carries TRBV7-3 and TRBJ1-3, with 9 positions matching TRBD1. The V segment lost 4 bases and the J segment 2 bases; nucleotides outside the gene matches: 6. CDR3 length: 16 amino acids. CDR1 and CDR2 from the germline V gene are SGHTA and FQGTGA. CDR3 sequence reads: CASSYLGQGTGNTIYF. CDR3 DNA: TGTGCCAGCAGCTACCTGGGACAGGGAACTGGAAACACCATATATTTT.